This T cell receptor (beta chain) was recovered during a study of T cells in Graves' hyperthyroidism and ophthalmopathy. This CDR3 has 14 amino acids. V was pared by 2 bases and J by 7 bases, with 14 bases between. Germline V gene data show CDR1 as SGHTA and CDR2 as FQGNSA. TCR beta CDR3 region amplification was performed from RNA transcripts. The HTBI set primed first-round TCR CDR3 RT-PCR. TCRdb independently ran MiXCR on the multiplex PCR reads; one entry per CDR3 protein. Of a few hundred thousand distinct CDR3 sequences listed, approximately 17% are singletons. The study excluded patients with uncontrolled infection, other autoimmune disease, pregnancy or lactation. This clonotype appeared many times. The antigen is undetermined. Points from the study as a whole: The model made its ophthalmopathy prediction, and onset followed a median around six months later. Researchers found most expanded thyroid clonotypes above 0.001 in blood as well.

V is TRBV7-2 and J is TRBJ1-1, with D possibly being TRBD1 (5 bases). This TCR was sampled from a woman aged 55-69 years with Graves' ophthalmopathy. The sequenced material came from blood. CDR3 DNA sequence: TGTGCCAGCAGCTTACAGGGATTGTTAGGTGAAGCTTTCTTT. It yields the protein CASSLQGLLGEAFF.